The 27 T cell receptor beta chains in this list originate from one sample, sequenced in a study of blood T cells in healthy people across ages (dated by TCRdb to between 2014 and 2017). Library method: 5' RACE. Sequenced using an Illumina HiSeq 2500. A second roughly 6 to 11 cycle PCR used a sample-barcoded 5' primer and a J-beta primer mix. TCRdb reprocessed the public reads (quality trimming at Q25 with fastp, clone calling with MiXCR) and kept in-frame beta chains. For every CDR3 protein sequence, its rows merge into one entry that carries the most common genes and DNA. The sample table lists about 670,000 distinct CDR3 sequences, approximately 52% of them with a count of one. Roughly 14% of the sample rests with the top ten. Input material: blood. Source of these receptors: a woman older than 75 in good health.

A remark on this clonotype: One junction end does not reproduce the germline sequence, and a read error may be involved. The J gene is TRBJ2-1, the V gene TRBV7-2; maybe TRBD2 (7 bases). CDR1 and CDR2 from the germline V gene are SGHTA and FQGNSA. The CDR3 loop spans 14 amino acids. The CDR3 DNA follows: TGTGCCAGCGGCTTACAGGGCGGGGGAACAAAGCAGTTCTTC. The encoded protein is CASGLQGGGTKQFF.

J is TRBJ1-2 and V is TRBV5-1; 7 nucleotides align to TRBD1. The V and J ends lost 4 bases and 4 bases, in that order; junction bases with no gene match: 7. Per germline, CDR1 SGHRS and CDR2 YFSETQ. CDR3 size: 14 residues. The CDR3 reads CASSGGTDLYGYTF. The CDR3 region has the DNA TGCGCCAGCAGCGGCGGGACAGACCTCTATGGCTACACCTTC.

This clonotype was observed a few times. The chain recombines TRBV25-1 with TRBJ1-1, with 9 bases aligning to TRBD1. This CDR3 spans 13 amino acids. Trimming cost V 8 bases and J 1 base; bases outside gene matches: 2. Germline values: CDR1 MGHDK, CDR2 SYGVNS. For the CDR3, the DNA is TGTGCCAGCCGGGACAGGGAGAACACTGAAGCTTTCTTT. This gives the protein CASRDRENTEAFF.

The rearrangement joins TRBV5-6 to TRBJ2-7, with a possible D match to TRBD1 (6 bases). The CDR3 covers 12 residues. The V end lost 3 bases, the J end lost 6 bases, and 10 bases lay between the germline ends. Germline CDR1 is SGHDT and CDR2 is YYEEEE. CDR3 sequence reads: CASSYRVGEQYF. The CDR3 region has the DNA TGTGCCAGCAGCTACAGGGTGGGCGAGCAGTACTTC.

A word on this clonotype: Possible read error: a much larger clone is one base away. This chain connects TRBV9 to TRBJ2-1; 10 bases align to TRBD2. Germline lookup yields CDR1 SGDLS and CDR2 YYNGEE. The CDR3 is made up of 15 amino acids. CDR3 in DNA: TGTGCCAGCAGCGCAGCGGGGGGGATATACAGTGAGCAGTTCTTC. Translating it yields CASSAAGGIYSEQFF. Drawing the rest from reference TRBV9 and TRBJ2-1, the complete variable domain is DSGVTQTPKHLITATGQRVTLRCSPRSGDLSVYWYQQSLDQGLQFLIQYYNGEERAKGNILERFSAQQFPDLHSELNLSSLELGDSALYFCASSAAGGIYSEQFFGPGTRLTVL.

This clonotype came up once. This chain uses TRBV4-3 with TRBJ2-6; 8 positions match TRBD1. CDR1 and CDR2 (germline): LGHNA, YSLEER. V was clipped by 1 base and J by 4 bases; unmatched bases: 6. The CDR3 covers 17 residues. The CDR3 reads CASSQAQGAVGANVLTF. CDR3 DNA sequence: TGCGCCAGCAGCCAAGCTCAGGGGGCTGTCGGGGCCAACGTCCTGACTTTC.

This clonotype was seen once. The V and J genes are TRBV20-1 and TRBJ2-1; D might be TRBD2 (6 bases). The CDR3 length is 13 residues. Germline-derived CDR1 and CDR2 are DFQATT and SNEGSKA (reference sequence). V lost 3 bases, J lost 6 bases, and 12 bases lay in between. The CDR3 loop is CSARVLAGNEQFF. CDR3 nucleotides: TGCAGTGCTAGGGTACTAGCTGGCAATGAGCAGTTCTTC.

The chain is built from TRBV6-6 and TRBJ2-5, with D unresolved. This CDR3 is built from 14 residues. The V gene lost 5 bases and the J gene lost 4 bases, with 14 bases spanning the gap. Germline lookup yields CDR1 MNHNY and CDR2 SVGAGI (reference sequence). CDR3 protein: CASSHNWNRETQYF. The CDR3 DNA is TGTGCCAGCAGTCACAACTGGAATCGAGAGACCCAGTACTTC.

This clonotype has a count of ten or more. The chain is built from TRBV4-2 and TRBJ1-2, with TRBD1 as a possible D gene (6 bases). The CDR3 consists of 15 residues. Germline loops: CDR1 LGHNA, CDR2 YNFKEQ. Trimming took off 0 bases at V and 2 bases at J, with 10 bases between the two ends. CDR3 coding DNA: TGTGCCAGCAGCCAAGATTGGGGGCAGAACTATGGCTACACCTTC. It specifies CASSQDWGQNYGYTF.

With regard to this clonotype: A read error may explain this, as a much larger clone is one base away. This chain joins TRBV9 and TRBJ2-3; the D gene could be TRBD1 or TRBD2 (5 bases each). The ends were cut back, 5 bases at V and 5 bases at J, with 18 bases in the middle. CDR1 is SGDLS and CDR2 is YYNGEE in the germline V gene. The CDR3 covers 15 residues. This CDR3 is CASSREGILGDTQYF. CDR3 bases: TGTGCCAGCAGTCGAGAGGGGATCCTGGGAGATACGCAGTATTTT.

This clonotype was seen a few times. The junction departs from germline at one end; a sequencing error may be responsible. This chain joins TRBV7-2 and TRBJ2-2, with TRBD2 matching over 9 bases. This CDR3 is built from 16 residues. Germline-derived CDR1 and CDR2 are SGHTA and FQGNSA. The CDR3 region is CASSFLAGAGTGELFF. The CDR3 DNA reads as TGTGCTAGCAGCTTCTTAGCGGGGGCGGGGACCGGGGAGCTGTTTTTT.

The chain links TRBV20-1 to TRBJ1-2; D not resolved. Trimming shortened V by 6 bases and J by 3 bases, and 11 bases separated the two germline ends. Germline CDR1 reads DFQATT; CDR2 reads SNEGSKA (reference sequence). The CDR3 has 12 amino acids. This CDR3 reads CSALPRYYGYTF. DNA of the CDR3: TGCAGTGCCCTACCTAGATACTATGGCTACACCTTC.

Ten or more counts support this clonotype. The chain links TRBV10-3 to TRBJ2-5, with a tentative D call TRBD1 (5 bases). V was clipped by 6 bases and J by 4 bases, with 12 bases between them. The CDR3 is 13 amino acids. Germline V gene lookup returns CDR1 ENHRY and CDR2 SYGVKD. CDR3 amino acids: CAIRGQQGETQYF. CDR3 in DNA: TGTGCCATCAGAGGCCAGCAGGGAGAGACCCAGTACTTC.

With respect to this clonotype: This clone may be a read error of a much larger clone one base away. V and J are TRBV20-1 and TRBJ1-2, with no clear D. CDR3 length: 12 amino acids. The V gene's germline CDR1 is DFQATT and CDR2 SNEGSKA (reference sequence). The CDR3 reads CCANPGQAGYTF. The CDR3 DNA follows: TGCTGTGCTAATCCCGGGCAAGCTGGCTACACCTTC.

At least ten counts were recorded for this clonotype. CDR3 coding DNA: TGTGCCAGCAGCTCTCCTAGCGTGTACGAGCAGTACTTC. This translates into CASSSPSVYEQYF. The V and J genes are TRBV5-5 and TRBJ2-7; possible D gene TRBD2, 6 bases. V lost 3 bases, J lost 4 bases, and 11 bases lay in between. Germline-derived CDR1 and CDR2 are SGHKS and YYEKEE (reference sequence). The CDR3 totals 13 residues.

This clonotype was detected many times. The gene calls are TRBV2 and TRBJ2-3; 10 bases line up with TRBD2. CDR3 length: 18 residues. V shed 0 bases, J shed 5 bases, and the junction held 11 bases outside the gene matches. The germline V gene has CDR1 SNHLY and CDR2 FYNNEI. Written as DNA, the CDR3 is TGTGCCAGCAGTGAAGCGGAGCTAGCGGGAGCACCGGGAGATACGCAGTATTTT. Its translation: CASSEAELAGAPGDTQYF.

The chain employs TRBV6-5 and TRBJ1-2, with D possibly TRBD1 on 5 matching bases. This CDR3 region has 11 residues. The germline CDR1 and CDR2 sequences are MNHEY and SVGAGI. The germline V and J ends were trimmed by 2 bases and 8 bases, with 6 bases remaining between them. CDR3 DNA: TGTGCCAGCAGTTACCAGGGCGGCTACACCTTC. It is translated as CASSYQGGYTF.

For this clonotype: This may come from a read error, since a much larger clone is one base off. The V gene is TRBV5-1, the J gene TRBJ2-3; 7 nucleotides align to TRBD2. Germline CDR1 and CDR2: SGHRS and YFSETQ. Unmatched junction bases numbered 9, after V lost 7 bases and J lost 4 bases. This CDR3 region has 14 residues. In DNA, the CDR3 is TGCGCCAGCGGGGCGGGAGATGGTGCAGATACGCAGTATTTT. It translates to CASGAGDGADTQYF. Together with reference TRBV5-1 and TRBJ2-3, the CDR3 gives the full variable domain: KAGVTQTPRYLIKTRGQQVTLSCSPISGHRSVSWYQQTPGQGLQFLFEYFSETQRNKGNFPGRFSGRQFSNSRSEMNVSTLELGDSALYLCASGAGDGADTQYFGPGTRLTVL.

The sample holds a few counts of this clonotype. A much larger clone is a single base away; this may be a read error. J is TRBJ2-5 and V is TRBV6-1; 9 nucleotides agree with TRBD2. Unmatched junction bases numbered 31, after V lost 6 bases and J lost 11 bases. In germline, CDR1 is MNHNS, CDR2 SASEGT. The CDR3 has 20 residues. The CDR3 sequence: CASSRGLARARTRVSSEQYF. In DNA, the CDR3 is TGTGCCAGCAGCCGTGGACTAGCGCGCGCTCGCACAAGGGTATCCAGTGAGCAGTACTTC.

Worth noting for this clonotype: This may come from a read error, since a much larger clone is one base off. The chain employs TRBV5-6 and TRBJ2-5; no firm D call. From germline, CDR1 is SGHDT and CDR2 YYEEEE. CDR3 length: 12 amino acids. DNA of the CDR3: TGTGCCAGCAGCGCAATCCAAGAGGCCCAGTACTTC. Protein sequence: CASSAIQEAQYF.

As to this clonotype: One end of the junction fails to match germline, which may point to a read error. The V and J genes are TRBV6-6 and TRBJ2-1; 10 positions agree with TRBD2. The germline V gene encodes CDR1 MNHNY and CDR2 SVGAGI (reference sequence). This CDR3 is 17 amino acids long. DNA for the CDR3: TGTGCCGGCAGGGACCGTAGCGGGGGGACTTCCTACAATGAGCAGTTCTTC. Translated, it gives CAGRDRSGGTSYNEQFF.

Of note for this clonotype: Just one base apart from a much larger clone, this may be a read error. The chain recombines TRBV9 with TRBJ2-3; the match to TRBD1 covers 7 bases. The CDR3 is made up of 17 amino acids. The germline V gene has CDR1 SGDLS and CDR2 YYNGEE. The CDR3 spells CASSDTFDALGTDTQNF. The DNA for the CDR3 is TGTGCCAGCAGCGACACTTTCGACGCTCTGGGGACAGATACGCAGAATTTT. Variable domain in full (rest from reference TRBV9 and TRBJ2-3): DSGVTQTPKHLITATGQRVTLRCSPRSGDLSVYWYQQSLDQGLQFLIQYYNGEERAKGNILERFSAQQFPDLHSELNLSSLELGDSALYFCASSDTFDALGTDTQNFGPGTRLTVL.

On this clonotype itself: This may arise from a read error, as a much more abundant clone is one base away. As DNA, the CDR3 is TGCAGTACTGAGGGGCTAGCGGGAGGGCCTATATATGAGCAGTTCTTC. This gives the protein CSTEGLAGGPIYEQFF. The rearrangement joins TRBV20-1 to TRBJ2-1, with 12 bases lining up with TRBD2. CDR1 and CDR2 from the germline V gene are DFQATT and SNEGSKA (reference sequence). V dropped 8 bases and J dropped 8; count of bases not matched to a gene: 16. The CDR3 is made up of 16 amino acids.

On this clonotype: A junction end diverges from the germline sequence, so it may reflect a read error. J is TRBJ2-1 and V is TRBV7-9; TRBD2 matches at 8 bases. The CDR3 contains 14 residues. Germline CDR1 reads SEHNR; CDR2 reads FQNEAQ (reference sequence). As DNA, the CDR3 is TGTGGCAGCAGCTATACGGGAGGGTACAATGAGCAGTTCTTC. This codes for CGSSYTGGYNEQFF.

The chain is built from TRBV18 and TRBJ1-6, with D tentatively TRBD1 (6 bases). V dropped 6 bases and J dropped 7 bases, with 13 bases sitting between them. Germline V CDR1 and CDR2: KGHSH, LQKENI. This CDR3 region has 14 residues. The CDR3 region is CASSAGAVNSPLHF. The CDR3 nucleotides read TGTGCCAGCTCGGCGGGGGCTGTAAATTCACCCCTCCACTTT. Supplemented by reference TRBV18 and TRBJ1-6, the full variable domain reads NAGVMQNPRHLVRRRGQEARLRCSPMKGHSHVYWYRQLPEEGLKFMVYLQKENIIDESGMPKERFSAEFPKEGPSILRIQQVVRGDSAAYFCASSAGAVNSPLHFGNGTRLTVT.

CDR3 nucleotide sequence: TGCGCCAGCAGTGGGGGGACTACCCGCACAGATACGCAGTATTTT. Translating it yields CASSGGTTRTDTQYF. The chain carries TRBV10-1 and TRBJ2-3; 7 bases agree with TRBD2. CDR3 length equals 15 residues. Trimming cost V 4 bases and J 1 base; bases outside gene matches: 5. The germline CDR1 and CDR2 sequences are WNHNN and SYGVQD (reference sequence).

This chain connects TRBV7-2 to TRBJ2-5; TRBD2 aligns across 10 bases. The junction had 9 bases not matched to a gene; V was cut back by 0 bases and J by 5 bases. The CDR3 runs to 17 residues. CDR1 is SGHTA and CDR2 is FQGNSA in the germline V gene. CDR3 nucleotide sequence: TGTGCCAGCAGCTTAGCGCTTCAGCGGGGGGGCCGGGAGACCCAGTACTTC. This codes for CASSLALQRGGRETQYF.